The clone carrying this TCR beta chain was found many times. What it binds is not known. The germline V gene has CDR1 SEHNR and CDR2 FQNEAQ (reference sequence). The V gene lost 1 base and the J gene lost 4 bases, with 11 bases spanning the gap. The CDR3 consists of 14 residues. What was amplified from RNA transcripts were TCR beta CDR3 regions. In the first-round RT-PCR of the TCR CDR3, the HTBI primer set was used. TCRdb itself ran the multiplex PCR reads through MiXCR, one entry per CDR3 protein. The sample lists about 270,000 distinct CDR3 sequences; 20% to 25% were seen once. The data derive from a study of T cells in Graves' hyperthyroidism and ophthalmopathy. Overall study findings and caveats: Ophthalmopathy stood apart from stable hyperthyroidism in a 13 V-J model.

Newly diagnosed hyperthyroidism patients aged 18 to 65 years had disease lasting under 2 months. When hyperthyroidism was first diagnosed, the blood sample was taken, preceding any ophthalmopathy symptoms. The sequenced material came from blood. The chain carries TRBV7-9 and TRBJ2-7, with no clear D. The sequence was collected from a man aged 40-49 years with Graves' hyperthyroidism that later progressed to Graves' ophthalmopathy. As DNA, the CDR3 is TGTGCCAGCAGCTTAGATAATGGCAGATACGAGCAGTACTTC. Translated, it gives CASSLDNGRYEQYF.